This TCR beta chain was sequenced in a study of CXCR3-negative and CXCR3-positive naive CD8 T cells. Findings of the study overall: Naive cells with CXCR3 showed TRB CDR3s that were more hydrophobic than those in CXCR3-negative naive cells. No difference in surface CD5 was seen between naive subsets, and TCR strength was inferred from TRB CDR3 properties. TRBV-TRBJ usage matched between naive CXCR3-negative and CXCR3-positive cells but not between memory cells.

CDR1 and CDR2 (germline): SGHRS, YFSETQ. The CDR3 is 14 amino acids. Concerning this clonotype itself: Its antigen is unknown.

Naive CD8+ T cells carried a CD45RO-CCR7+CD27+CD95- phenotype. The libraries of TRB cDNA were constructed through 5' RACE using UMI labels. Reanalyzing the 5' RACE reads, TCRdb keeps one entry per CDR3 protein, without DNA. The sample is made up of over 150,000 distinct CDR3 sequences, and the top ten hold approximately 0.5% of it. The sample consisted of naive CXCR3+ CD8+ T cells from blood. Described subset: CD45RO-CCR7+CD27+CD95- naive CD8+ T cells expressing CXCR3 (TNR3+). This chain connects TRBV5-1 to TRBJ2-7. The clonotype comes from a human donor in good health. Some clones in this sample may be carry-over from other donors' samples. CDR3 in amino acids: CASNDENNDYEQYF.